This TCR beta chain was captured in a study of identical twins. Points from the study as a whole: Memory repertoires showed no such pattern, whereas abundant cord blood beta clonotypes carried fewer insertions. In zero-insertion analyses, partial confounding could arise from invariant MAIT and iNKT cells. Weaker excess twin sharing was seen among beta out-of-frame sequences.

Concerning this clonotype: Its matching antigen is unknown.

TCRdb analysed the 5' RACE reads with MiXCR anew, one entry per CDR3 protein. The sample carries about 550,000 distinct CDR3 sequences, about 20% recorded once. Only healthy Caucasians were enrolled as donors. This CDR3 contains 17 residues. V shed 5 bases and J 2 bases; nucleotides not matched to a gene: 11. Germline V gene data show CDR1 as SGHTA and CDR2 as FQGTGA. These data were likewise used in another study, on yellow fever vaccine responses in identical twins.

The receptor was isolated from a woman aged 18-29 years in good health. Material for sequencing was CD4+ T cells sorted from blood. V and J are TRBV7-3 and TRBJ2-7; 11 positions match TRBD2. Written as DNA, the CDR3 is TGTGCCAGCAGCCTACCCGGGACTAGCGGAGAGGCCTACGAGCAGTACTTC. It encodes CASSLPGTSGEAYEQYF.